This T cell receptor beta chain originates from a study of blood T cell repertoires in COVID-19. The overall study: Sites in the United States, Italy and Spain provided acute and convalescent COVID-19 samples. In each case, the material was cDNA or gDNA derived from T cells, B-cell-depleted T cells, or PBMCs.

In the original workflow: Amplified reference gene primers provided the basis for estimating nucleated cell counts. Sequencing was performed with immunoSEQ multiplex PCR; in TCRdb, only in-frame clones are kept and a portion is missing. The D gene and trimming were derived from the DNA, and the V and J assignments and clone size from that table. Among 52,000 or so clones listed, approximately 90% were seen once. V was cut by 8 bases and J by 1 base, with 17 bases left in between. This CDR3 spans 15 amino acids. The germline gives CDR1 MNHEY, CDR2 SMNVEV (reference sequence). Specimen: peripheral blood. The sequence came from a woman aged 70 to 79 with active COVID-19. The chain employs TRBV27 and TRBJ2-5; tentative D call: TRBD2 (5 bases). The chain's CDR3 is CASGMDGDTQETQYF. The CDR3 DNA is TGTGCCAGCGGAATGGACGGGGATACCCAAGAGACCCAGTACTTC.